This T cell receptor beta chain was obtained from a study of blood T cells in healthy people across ages. CDR3 length: 13 amino acids. V was cut by 5 bases and J by 2 bases, with 7 bases left in between. Germline assignment: CDR1 KGHDR and CDR2 SFDVKD. Primers used in a second PCR of about 6 to 11 cycles were a sample-barcoded 5' primer and a J-beta primer mix. Samples each returned at least 2.5 million CDR3-containing paired-end reads. TCRdb passed the 5' RACE reads through MiXCR, listing each CDR3 protein once. The sample has 700,000 to 850,000 distinct CDR3 sequences, about 55% seen once; the top ten hold about 42%.

This receptor was taken from a man older than 75 in good health. The chain links TRBV24-1 to TRBJ2-3; D remains unclear. The sample comprised blood. The CDR3: CATSGVFTDTQYF. The CDR3 DNA follows: TGTGCCACCAGTGGGGTCTTCACAGATACGCAGTATTTT.